The source of this TCR beta chain is a study of T cell responses to AZD1222 COVID-19 vaccine (dated by TCRdb to about 2021). Study-wide context: TCR sequencing covered 230 to 250 trial participants: 200 to 220 given two doses of AZD1222 and approximately 25 given two doses of MenACWY control vaccine. Trial participants were enrolled by age into 18-55, 56-69 and 70-plus year subgroups, with approximately 160, 26 and 62 TCR-sequenced participants respectively.

V lost 8 bases and J lost 2 bases; the stretch between them is 17 bases long. There are 15 amino acids in the CDR3, from cysteine to phenylalanine inclusive. Only the CDR3 part of the read is kept: 45 bases, read in frame from the first base. Taken from the germline V gene, the CDR1 and CDR2 loops are SGHVS and FQNEAQ. What this sample's time point label stands for: about 28 days (+/-7) after the second vaccine dose. Because spike-specific TCR depth and breadth did not differ between the two schedules, AZD1222 recipients who got a second dose at roughly 4 weeks were pooled with those who got a second dose at roughly 12 weeks. Vaccinee samples came from UK trials COV001 and COV002, including a single-blind randomized controlled phase 2/3 trial of AZD1222 (ChAdOx1 nCoV-19) in healthy adults. Trial participant PBMC samples were collected at day 0 and day 28 after the second dose for TCRbeta chain sequencing.

Summary of the overall study and its limitations: Spike-specific TCR breadth and depth rose significantly after two AZD1222 doses compared with day 0 and with MenACWY recipients. Because no day 14 peak-response samples were available, repertoires were characterized only after the peak T cell response. Participants were mostly white British, with more females than males. The authors suggested clonal diversity may have been underestimated. Nearly half of unique spike-specific TCRs reportedly recognized epitopes outside regions mutated in the B.1.351 and B.1.1.7 variants. The whole spike protein was spanned by vaccine-associated CD4 TCRs, and dominant responses were seen in regions 160-218 and 743-854. The 56-69-year group was small, and its depth increase did not reach significance, likely because of low power. Conclusions about previously exposed vaccinees are limited, since just six AZD1222 recipients were seropositive for SARS-CoV-2 at baseline.

Details on this clone: There is no known antigen for this receptor. One base away there is no much larger clone; base qualities are not given.

The CDR3 regions of human TCRbeta chains were subjected to immunosequencing. On the study's bioinformatics: TCRs in the repertoires were matched against a reference library of SARS-CoV-2-specific TCRs that had been generated with the MIRA antigen-specificity platform. Breadth was defined as the fraction of unique TCRs that were SARS-CoV-2-associated, and depth was defined as the fraction of total T cells that were SARS-CoV-2-associated. Using the MIRA data, every spike-specific TCR was mapped to the spike region that the TCR reacted to and assigned to either a CD4 or a CD8 class. Log10-transformed breadth and depth values were compared by one-way ANOVA with Sidak's multiple comparisons tests. This is the immuneACCESS table as TCRdb keeps it, with only in-frame sequences that have V and J called. A part of the clones is gone; compared with another copy, unresolved V genes explain less than half, and the rest is unexplained. V and J calls and clone size are given by that table; D and trimming were obtained from the DNA. A total of some 120,000 clones appear in this sample, more than 80% of them only once. Roughly 4% of the sample rests with the top ten.

The sequences come from peripheral blood, collected 28 days after the second AZD1222 dose. The sequence joins TRBV7-8 to TRBJ2-3, with no D gene named confidently. This clonotype originated in an adult who received the AZD1222 COVID-19 vaccine. The CDR3 in this case is CASGPRVSFTDTQYF. The base sequence is TGTGCCAGCGGCCCAAGGGTCTCCTTCACAGATACGCAGTATTTT.